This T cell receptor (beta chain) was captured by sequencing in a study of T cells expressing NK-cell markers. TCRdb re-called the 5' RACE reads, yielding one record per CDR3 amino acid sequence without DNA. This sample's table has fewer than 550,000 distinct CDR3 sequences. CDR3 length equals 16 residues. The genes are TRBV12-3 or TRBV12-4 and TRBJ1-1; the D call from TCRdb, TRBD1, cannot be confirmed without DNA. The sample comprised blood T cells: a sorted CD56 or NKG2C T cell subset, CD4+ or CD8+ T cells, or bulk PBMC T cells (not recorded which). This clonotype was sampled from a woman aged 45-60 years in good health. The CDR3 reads CASSLEAPGQGSEAFF.